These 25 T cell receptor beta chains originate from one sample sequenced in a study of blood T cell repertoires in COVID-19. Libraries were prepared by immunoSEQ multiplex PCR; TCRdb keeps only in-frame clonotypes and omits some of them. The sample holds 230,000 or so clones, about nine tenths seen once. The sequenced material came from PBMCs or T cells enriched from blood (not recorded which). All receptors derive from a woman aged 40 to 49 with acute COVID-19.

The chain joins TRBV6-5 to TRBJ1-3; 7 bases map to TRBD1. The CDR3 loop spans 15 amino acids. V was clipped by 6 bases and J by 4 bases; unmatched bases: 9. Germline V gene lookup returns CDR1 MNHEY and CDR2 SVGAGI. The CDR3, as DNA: TGTGCCAGCAGGCCTACAGGGGTCTCGGGAAACACCATATATTTT. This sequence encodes CASRPTGVSGNTIYF.

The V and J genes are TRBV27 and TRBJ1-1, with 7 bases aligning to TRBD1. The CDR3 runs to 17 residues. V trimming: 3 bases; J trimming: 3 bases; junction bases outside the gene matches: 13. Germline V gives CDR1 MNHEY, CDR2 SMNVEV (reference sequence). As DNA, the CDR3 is TGTGCCAGCAGTTTCAACAGGGGAATTCTTCAAGACACTGAAGCTTTCTTT. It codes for CASSFNRGILQDTEAFF.

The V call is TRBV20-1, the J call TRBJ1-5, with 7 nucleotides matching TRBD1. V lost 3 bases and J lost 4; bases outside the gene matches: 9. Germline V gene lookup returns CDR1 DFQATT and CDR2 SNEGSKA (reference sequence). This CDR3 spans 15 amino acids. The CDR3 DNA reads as TGCAGTGCTAGTCTGCCCGGGACAGCTAATCAGCCCCAGCATTTT. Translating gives CSASLPGTANQPQHF.

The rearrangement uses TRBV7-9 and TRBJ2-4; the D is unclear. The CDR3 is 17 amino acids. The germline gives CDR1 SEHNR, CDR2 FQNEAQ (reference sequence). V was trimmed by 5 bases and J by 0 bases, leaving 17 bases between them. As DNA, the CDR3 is TGTGCCAGCAGCCTTAGCCGGCCATCCGTAGCCAAAAACATTCAGTACTTC. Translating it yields CASSLSRPSVAKNIQYF.

CDR3 nucleotide sequence: TGTGCCTGGAGTGAGGGACTCCGCCGGGAGCAGTACGTC. Translated, it gives CAWSEGLRREQYV. V and J are TRBV30 and TRBJ2-7; D is perhaps TRBD2 (6 bases). There are 13 residues in the CDR3. The V gene lost 1 base and the J gene lost 7 bases, with 14 bases spanning the gap. Looked up from germline, CDR1 is GTSNPN and CDR2 is SVGIG (reference sequence).

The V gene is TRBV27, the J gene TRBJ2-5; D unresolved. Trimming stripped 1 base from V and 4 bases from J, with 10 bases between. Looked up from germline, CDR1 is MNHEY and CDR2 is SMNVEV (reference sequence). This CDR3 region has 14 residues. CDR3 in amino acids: CASSLYRFGETQYF. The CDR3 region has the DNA TGTGCCAGCAGTTTATACCGGTTTGGAGAGACCCAGTACTTC.

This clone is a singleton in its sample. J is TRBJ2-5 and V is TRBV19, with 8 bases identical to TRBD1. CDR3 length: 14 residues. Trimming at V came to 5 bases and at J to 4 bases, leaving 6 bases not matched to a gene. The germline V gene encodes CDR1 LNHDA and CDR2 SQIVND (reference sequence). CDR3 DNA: TGTGCCAGTAGTGTTCCAGGGGGCACAGAGACCCAGTACTTC. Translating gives CASSVPGGTETQYF.

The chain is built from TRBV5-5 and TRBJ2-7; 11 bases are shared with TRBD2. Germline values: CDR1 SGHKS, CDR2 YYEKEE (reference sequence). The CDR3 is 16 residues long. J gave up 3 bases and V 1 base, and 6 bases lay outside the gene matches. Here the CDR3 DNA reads TGTGCCAGCAGCTTGTCACTAGCGGGAGAACTCTACGAGCAGTACGTC. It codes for CASSLSLAGELYEQYV.

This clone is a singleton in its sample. The CDR3 nucleotides are TGTGCCAGTAGGCTAGTGGGGGAGGGCACATACAATGAGCAGTTCTTC. Amino acids: CASRLVGEGTYNEQFF. V and J are TRBV19 and TRBJ2-1, with 7 bases identical to TRBD2. CDR1 and CDR2 from the germline V gene are LNHDA and SQIVND (reference sequence). The CDR3 covers 16 residues. V shed 6 bases and J 4 bases; nucleotides not matched to a gene: 12.

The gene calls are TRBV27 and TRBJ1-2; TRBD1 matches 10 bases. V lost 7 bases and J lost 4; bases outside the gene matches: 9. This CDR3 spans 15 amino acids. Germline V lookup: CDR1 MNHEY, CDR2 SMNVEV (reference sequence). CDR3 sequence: CASKPGQGSGYGYTF. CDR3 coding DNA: TGTGCCAGCAAGCCGGGACAGGGGAGCGGCTATGGCTACACCTTC.

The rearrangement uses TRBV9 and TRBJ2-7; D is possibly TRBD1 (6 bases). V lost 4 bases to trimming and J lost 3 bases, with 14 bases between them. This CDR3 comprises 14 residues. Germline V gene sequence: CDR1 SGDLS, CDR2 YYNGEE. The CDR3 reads CASSPRDTDYEQYF. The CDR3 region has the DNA TGTGCCAGCAGCCCCCGGGACACGGACTACGAGCAGTACTTC.

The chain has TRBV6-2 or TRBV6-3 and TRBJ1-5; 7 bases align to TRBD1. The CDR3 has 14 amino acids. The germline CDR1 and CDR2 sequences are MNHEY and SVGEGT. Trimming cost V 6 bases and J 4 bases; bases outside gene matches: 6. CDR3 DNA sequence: TGTGCCAGCAGCCCGGACAGGAGAAATCAGCCCCAGCATTTT. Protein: CASSPDRRNQPQHF.

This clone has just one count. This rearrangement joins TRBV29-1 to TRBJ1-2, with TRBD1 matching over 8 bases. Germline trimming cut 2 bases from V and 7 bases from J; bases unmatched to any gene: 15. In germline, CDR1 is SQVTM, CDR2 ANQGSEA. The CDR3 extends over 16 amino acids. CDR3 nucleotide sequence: TGCAGCGTTGAACCGGTACAGGGGGTAGGCTCTGGTGGCTACACCTTC. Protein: CSVEPVQGVGSGGYTF.

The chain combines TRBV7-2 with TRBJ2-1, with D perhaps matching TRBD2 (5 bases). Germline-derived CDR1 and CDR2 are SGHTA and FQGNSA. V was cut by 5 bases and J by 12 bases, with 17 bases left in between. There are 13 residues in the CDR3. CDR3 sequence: CASSPSLGMGQFF. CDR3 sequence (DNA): TGTGCCAGCAGCCCCTCTCTCGGGATGGGGCAGTTCTTC.

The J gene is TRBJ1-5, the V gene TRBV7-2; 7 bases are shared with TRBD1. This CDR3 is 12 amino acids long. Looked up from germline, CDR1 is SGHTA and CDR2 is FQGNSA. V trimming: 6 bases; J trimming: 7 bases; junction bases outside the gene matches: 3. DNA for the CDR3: TGTGCCAGCAGGGCAGGGGGGCAGCCCCAGCATTTT. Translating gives CASRAGGQPQHF.

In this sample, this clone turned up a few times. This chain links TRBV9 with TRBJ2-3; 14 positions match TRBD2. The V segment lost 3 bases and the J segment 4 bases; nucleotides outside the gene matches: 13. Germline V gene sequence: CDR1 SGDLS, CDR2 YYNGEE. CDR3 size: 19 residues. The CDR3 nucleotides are TGTGCCAGCAGCGCCCGACTAGCGGGGGGGGGTTCCCCCCCAGATACGCAGTATTTT. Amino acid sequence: CASSARLAGGGSPPDTQYF.

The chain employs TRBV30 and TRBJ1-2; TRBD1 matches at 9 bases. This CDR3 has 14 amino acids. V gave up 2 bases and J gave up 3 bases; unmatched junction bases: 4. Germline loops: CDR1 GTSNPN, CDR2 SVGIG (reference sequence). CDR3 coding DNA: TGTGCCTGGAGTCCGGGACAGGGATACTATGGCTACACCTTC. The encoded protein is CAWSPGQGYYGYTF.

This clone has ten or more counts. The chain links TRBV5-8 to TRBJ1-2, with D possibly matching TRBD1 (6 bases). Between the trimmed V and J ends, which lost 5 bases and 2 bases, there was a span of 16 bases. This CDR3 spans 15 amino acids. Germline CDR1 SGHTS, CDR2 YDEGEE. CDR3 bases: TGTGCCAGCAGAACCCCGAGGGGGACCAACTATGGCTACACCTTC. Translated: CASRTPRGTNYGYTF.

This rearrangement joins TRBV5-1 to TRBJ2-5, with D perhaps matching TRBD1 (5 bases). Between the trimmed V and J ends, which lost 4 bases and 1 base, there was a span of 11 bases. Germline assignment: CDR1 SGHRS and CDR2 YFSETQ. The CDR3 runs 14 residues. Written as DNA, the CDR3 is TGCGCCAGCAGCCCAGGGCATTCCCAAGAGACCCAGTACTTC. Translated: CASSPGHSQETQYF.

The CDR3 region has the DNA TGTGCCAGTAGTATTGAGGCGGGGATTGGTGAAAAACTGTTTTTT. It specifies CASSIEAGIGEKLFF. The chain combines TRBV19 with TRBJ1-4; D remains unclear. The V end lost 3 bases, the J end lost 7 bases, and 15 bases lay between the germline ends. Germline V gene data show CDR1 as LNHDA and CDR2 as SQIVND (reference sequence). CDR3 length: 15 amino acids.

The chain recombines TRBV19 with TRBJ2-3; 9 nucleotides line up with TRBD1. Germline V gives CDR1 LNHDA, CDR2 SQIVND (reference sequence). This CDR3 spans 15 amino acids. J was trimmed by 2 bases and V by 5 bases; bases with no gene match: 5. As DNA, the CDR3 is TGTGCCAGTAGTCCTTGGGACAGGGACACAGATACGCAGTATTTT. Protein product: CASSPWDRDTDTQYF.

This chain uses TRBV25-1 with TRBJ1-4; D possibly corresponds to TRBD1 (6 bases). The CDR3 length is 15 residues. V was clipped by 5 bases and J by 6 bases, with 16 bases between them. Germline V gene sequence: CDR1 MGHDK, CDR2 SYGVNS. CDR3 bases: TGTGCCAGCAGTACCGGGTTGGGGGCAGATGAAAAACTGTTTTTT. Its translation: CASSTGLGADEKLFF.

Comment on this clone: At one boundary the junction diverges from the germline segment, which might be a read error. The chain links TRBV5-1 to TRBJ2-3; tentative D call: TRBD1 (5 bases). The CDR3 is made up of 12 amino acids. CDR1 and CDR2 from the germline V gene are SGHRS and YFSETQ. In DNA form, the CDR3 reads TGCGCCAGCAGCTCCCCGACAGTTACGCAGTATTTT. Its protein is CASSSPTVTQYF.

The CDR3 region is CASSLLTGAGDSPLHF. Here the CDR3 DNA reads TGTGCCAGCAGCCTACTGACAGGGGCCGGTGATTCACCCCTCCACTTT. V gene TRBV3-1 (or the pseudogene TRBV3-2) combines with J gene TRBJ1-6, with 8 bases aligning to TRBD1. The CDR3 runs 16 residues. The V gene's germline CDR1 is LGHDT and CDR2 YNNKEL (reference sequence). The J segment lost 8 bases and the V segment lost 4 bases, leaving 10 bases of the junction unmatched.

CDR3 loop: CASSLRRVHSGNTIYF. In DNA, the CDR3 is TGTGCCAGCAGCCTTCGCAGGGTTCACTCTGGAAACACCATATATTTT. V and J are TRBV3-1 (or the pseudogene TRBV3-2) and TRBJ1-3; possible D gene TRBD1, 5 bases. The CDR3 runs 16 residues. In germline, CDR1 is LGHDT, CDR2 YNNKEL (reference sequence). V was pared by 4 bases and J by 0 bases, with 13 bases between.